What follows describes a single TCR beta chain. MiXCR was run by TCRdb on the PCR reads, yielding one entry per CDR3 protein. The table has approximately 20,000 distinct CDR3 sequences, 40% to 45% seen once; the top ten hold 13%. The sample originates from a study of tumor-infiltrating lymphocytes in oesophageal squamous cell carcinoma. Germline V CDR1 and CDR2: SEHNR, FQNEAQ (reference sequence). The CDR3 has 14 amino acids. The V end lost 1 base, the J end lost 2 bases, and 7 bases lay between the germline ends. The chain joins TRBV7-9 to TRBJ2-3; D is uncertain. The specimen was normal esophageal tissue next to the tumor. The clonotype comes from a male donor with esophageal squamous cell carcinoma. DNA of the CDR3: TGTGCCAGCAGCTTAGATACAAACACAGATACGCAGTATTTT. Amino acid sequence: CASSLDTNTDTQYF. The variable domain in full, completed from reference TRBV7-9 and TRBJ2-3, reads DTGVSQNPRHKITKRGQNVTFRCDPISEHNRLYWYRQTLGQGPEFLTYFQNEAQLEKSRLLSDRFSAERPKGSFSTLEIQRTEQGDSAMYLCASSLDTNTDTQYFGPGTRLTVL.